This T cell receptor beta chain was captured in a study of OX40 agonist ivuxolimab in advanced cancers. Background on the study: Ivuxolimab, which patients received intravenously every 2 weeks, was dosed at 0.01 to 10 mg/kg. Of the patients, three showed partial responses, one with hepatocellular carcinoma and two with cutaneous melanoma. Notes on the study in general: At doses 0.1 to 3.0 mg/kg, CD4+ and CD8+ clones expanded.

Using immunoSEQ multiplex PCR, the repertoire was profiled, and TCRdb retains in-frame clones only, with some absent. Here the sample spans fewer than 65,000 clones, 70% to 90% being singletons. This CDR3 is 15 amino acids long. V trimming: 5 bases; J trimming: 4 bases; junction bases outside the gene matches: 7. Germline V gives CDR1 MDHEN, CDR2 SYDVKM. Exclusion of a patient followed from autoimmune disease history or systemic immunosuppression. A word on this clone: The antigen is unknown.

The sequencing used CD4+ or CD8+ T cells sorted from blood, collected in a trial of the OX40 agonist ivuxolimab. This chain uses TRBV28 with TRBJ2-7; TRBD1 matches 11 bases. The sequence was collected from an adult with an advanced solid tumor such as melanoma, head and neck, liver or kidney cancer. In DNA, the CDR3 is TGTGCCAGCAGTCTCGGCGGGACAGGGGGTTACGAGCAGTACTTC. The encoded protein is CASSLGGTGGYEQYF.